What follows is one T cell receptor (beta chain) and its context. This clone was counted at least ten times. This receptor's antigen is unknown. There are no base qualities to consult, and no much larger clone falls within one base. Participants in the prospective study were enrolled through a virtual design, were aged roughly 18 to 100 years, and lived in roughly 24 United States geographic areas. To assign participants to cohorts, the prospective study relied on clinical history that participants themselves reported in a screening survey and a study questionnaire. Recovered participants in ImmuneRACE Cohort 3 were defined by two consecutive negative NP/OP PCR tests, clearance by a healthcare professional, or resolution of symptoms. In the prospective study, whole blood, serum and a nasopharyngeal or oropharyngeal swab were collected from each participant by mobile phlebotomists. Over an approximately two-month period, participants in the prospective study had the option of providing additional blood draws and questionnaires. Before DNA extraction, prospective study blood samples were shipped either frozen or at room temperature.

TCRbeta CDR3 regions were amplified from genomic DNA using the immunoSEQ Assay, a bias-controlled multiplex PCR. In the original analysis: Within the assay, amplification of reference gene primers was used to estimate how many nucleated cells each sample contained. To quantify the absolute abundance of each unique TCRbeta CDR3 rearrangement, sequence reads were collapsed and filtered. Productive Simpson clonality was computed per sample as the square root of Simpson's diversity index over productive rearrangements. The source is immuneACCESS, and TCRdb retained only in-frame sequences with V and J called. Part of the clones is not carried over; for the studies checked, unresolved V genes explain less than half of this, and the remainder is unexplained. Clone size and the V and J calls come from that table; the DNA yielded D and trimming. For this sample there are about 160,000 clones; roughly 88% appear just once. 5% to 8.5% of the sample is held by the ten biggest clonotypes.

The sample comes from a study of blood T cell repertoires in COVID-19 (dated by TCRdb to 2018 to 2021). Notes on the research overall: Collaborator samples came from the United States, Italy and Spain and covered acute and convalescent phases of COVID-19. The material from the prospective study consisted of cDNA or gDNA derived from T cells, B-cell-depleted T cells, or PBMCs. Subjects who had been exposed to COVID-19, were actively infected with it, or had recovered from it provided the deeply sampled blood TCRbeta repertoires that made up the dataset. The repertoires were released in a freely available public database intended as a resource for research on the immune response to SARS-CoV-2. Samples were obtained from the ongoing ImmuneRACE study (first 160 participants) and from over 1,000 subjects provided by 6 global collaborators. The sample metadata nearly always contained a de-identified subject ID, COVID-19 status, age in years and sex. Where available, HLA class I and class II types were obtained from metadata supplied by the sample provider rather than from assay-based typing. Study-wide conclusions, independent of this receptor: How much clinical and demographic metadata was included differed by source and by participant, and the metadata was provided uncurated.

From the germline V gene, CDR1 is MNHEY and CDR2 is SVGAGI. V loses 7 bases of germline sequence and J loses 1 base, and the interval between the two ends is 14 bases. There are 14 amino acids in the CDR3, from cysteine to phenylalanine inclusive. Only CDR3 DNA is held: 42 bases, read in frame from base 1. The receptor was derived from a woman between 45 and 60 years old who had recovered from COVID-19. In this chain, TRBV6-5 is recombined with TRBJ2-7; TRBD1 is a possible D gene, resting on 7 matching bases. Sequences were obtained from PBMCs or T cells enriched from blood (not recorded which). The CDR3 region has the sequence CASKEGADSYEQYF. The DNA reads as follows: TGTGCCAGCAAGGAGGGGGCGGATTCCTACGAGCAGTACTTC.